The following is a T cell receptor (beta chain) sequence with its context. Primers for the PCR totalled 60 Vbeta and 13 Jbeta. The table came from immunoSEQ multiplex PCR; TCRdb's copy has only in-frame clones and leaves some out. The sample gives 43,000 or so clones, around three quarters of which show up once; approximately 1.5% is in the top ten. This sample stems from a study of cytomegalovirus exposure and HLA in healthy donors. There are 13 residues in the CDR3. Per the germline V gene, CDR1 is MNHNS and CDR2 is SASEGT. Trimming left V 4 bases short and J 4 bases short, with 9 bases between. V and J are TRBV6-1 and TRBJ2-3; the D is unclear. Sample: PBMCs. The TCR sequence derives from a man aged 25 to 40 in good health and CMV-seronegative. DNA of the CDR3: TGTGCCAGCAGTGTACAGCATCCAGATACGCAGTATTTT. Protein: CASSVQHPDTQYF.